Listed below are T cell receptor beta chains from one sample, sequenced in a study of blood T cell repertoires in COVID-19. The protocol was immunoSEQ multiplex PCR, while the TCRdb copy is restricted to in-frame clones and leaves out a portion. The table shows around 330,000 clones, with under 90% occurring only once. The sequenced material came from PBMCs or T cells enriched from blood (not recorded which). The receptors here all came from a man in his 60s who had recovered from COVID-19. Each CDR3 is given with its conserved first and last residue. D genes are given only for firm matches. Clone sizes are given selectively: once, few, many, or a class where the clone is expanded.

TRBD1 - TRBJ1-2 TRBV7-3 CASRMTGNYGYTF TGTGCCAGCAGGATGACAGGGAACTATGGCTACACCTTC
TRBD2 - TRBJ2-3 TRBV7-2 CASSSYGKGLVTDTQYF TGTGCCAGCAGCTCCTACGGGAAGGGACTAGTCACAGATACGCAGTATTTT
- - TRBJ1-2 TRBV15 CATSRERGLDNYGYTF TGTGCCACCAGCAGAGAAAGGGGCCTAGATAACTATGGCTACACCTTC
- - TRBJ1-6 TRBV27 CASSLRQTWWGRAHSPLHF TGTGCCAGCAGTTTACGTCAGACATGGTGGGGGCGAGCGCATTCACCCCTCCACTTT
- - TRBJ2-2 TRBV2 CASSEAYSRGELFF TGTGCCAGCAGTGAAGCTTACAGCAGGGGGGAGCTGTTTTTT
- once TRBJ1-1 TRBV7-9 CASSLWNTEAFF TGTGCCAGCAGCCTATGGAACACTGAAGCTTTCTTT
TRBD2 - TRBJ2-3 TRBV24-1 CATSDSGLAGVYTQYF TGTGCCACCAGTGATTCGGGACTAGCGGGAGTATATACGCAGTATTTT
- - TRBJ2-7 TRBV11-3 CASSLKSGYEQYF TGTGCCAGCAGCTTAAAGTCAGGCTACGAGCAGTACTTC
TRBD2 - TRBJ2-7 TRBV28 CASRAALAGYYEQYF TGTGCCAGCAGGGCGGCACTAGCGGGTTACTACGAGCAGTACTTC
TRBD2 - TRBJ2-7 TRBV19 CASNPLTGRLAGRYEQYF TGTGCCAGTAATCCCTTGACAGGGAGGCTAGCGGGAAGGTACGAGCAGTACTTC
TRBD1 - TRBJ1-2 TRBV6-2/TRBV6-3 CASSYGGGGGYGYTF TGTGCCAGCAGTTACGGAGGAGGGGGCGGATATGGCTACACCTTC
- - TRBJ2-2 TRBV25-1 CASSFRGGGQNTGELFF TGTGCCAGCAGTTTTAGGGGGGGAGGACAGAACACCGGGGAGCTGTTTTTT
- - TRBJ2-7 TRBV12-2 CASRLGVRGLYEQYF TGTGCAAGTCGCTTAGGGGTCAGGGGGCTGTACGAGCAGTACTTC
TRBD1 - TRBJ1-4 TRBV4-3 CASSRGDRDFEKLFF TGCGCCAGCAGCCGAGGGGACAGGGATTTCGAAAAACTGTTTTTT
TRBD1 few TRBJ2-3 TRBV5-1 CASSNQQGADTQYF TGCGCCAGCAGCAACCAACAGGGGGCAGATACGCAGTATTTT
TRBD1 - TRBJ2-5 TRBV18 CASSLGQGRETQYF TGTGCCAGCTCACTCGGACAGGGACGGGAGACCCAGTACTTC
TRBD1 - TRBJ1-1 TRBV7-2 CASSADRATEAFF TGTGCCAGCAGCGCCGACAGGGCGACTGAAGCTTTCTTT
TRBD1 - TRBJ2-7 TRBV5-1 CASSLTSGGRDEQYF TGCGCCAGCAGCTTAACTTCAGGGGGAAGGGACGAGCAGTACTTC
TRBD2 - TRBJ2-1 TRBV7-3 CASSPLAGSYNEQFF TGTGCCAGCAGCCCCTTAGCGGGGTCCTACAATGAGCAGTTCTTC
- - TRBJ1-4 TRBV5-3 CARRQGHEKLFF TGTGCCAGAAGGCAGGGGCATGAAAAACTGTTTTTT
TRBD1 - TRBJ2-3 TRBV5-1 CASSLVHSDRGTDTQYF TGCGCCAGCAGCTTGGTACATTCGGACAGGGGCACAGATACGCAGTATTTT
- - TRBJ2-1 TRBV21-1 CASSGVRRTRTIEQFF TGTGCCAGCAGCGGAGTACGCCGAACCCGTACAATAGAGCAGTTCTTC
TRBD2 - TRBJ2-1 TRBV30 CAWSVLGTSGSYNEQFF TGTGCCTGGAGTGTATTGGGGACTAGCGGGAGCTACAATGAGCAGTTCTTC
- - TRBJ1-5 TRBV7-9 CASSLANNGPQHF TGTGCCAGCAGCTTAGCGAATAACGGGCCCCAGCATTTT
TRBD1 - TRBJ2-7 TRBV19 CASSIVGTGDREQYF TGTGCCAGTAGTATAGTCGGGACAGGGGATCGGGAGCAGTACTTC
- - TRBJ2-5 TRBV15 CATSRVRGALGETQYF TGTGCCACCAGCAGAGTTCGGGGGGCGCTGGGAGAGACCCAGTACTTC